This is a list of T cell receptor beta chains from one sample in a study of control samples from healthy donors and cancer patients. Sequencing was performed with immunoSEQ multiplex PCR; in TCRdb, only in-frame clones are kept and a portion is missing. Of roughly 93,000 clones listed, around 90% are singletons. Sequencing was done on a sample of PBMCs. All receptors come from a woman aged 50 to 65 with colorectal cancer. Each CDR3 is given with its conserved first and last residue. The D gene is left open where the match is weak.

J gene	V gene	D gene	CDR3 protein	CDR3 DNA
TRBJ1-2	TRBV4-3	TRBD1	CASSQETGRSGYTF	TGCGCCAGCAGCCAAGAGACAGGGCGATCTGGCTACACCTTC
TRBJ2-1	TRBV5-1	NA	CASSAGAGSSDEQFF	TGCGCCAGCAGCGCTGGTGCGGGATCTTCGGATGAGCAGTTCTTC
TRBJ2-5	TRBV2	NA	CASSVLTLQETQYF	TGTGCCAGCAGTGTTTTGACGCTCCAAGAGACCCAGTACTTC
TRBJ1-1	TRBV12-3/TRBV12-4	NA	CASSFGLNTEAFF	TGTGCCAGCAGTTTCGGCTTAAACACTGAAGCTTTCTTT
TRBJ1-6	TRBV30	NA	CAWSVGGNGSPLHF	TGTGCCTGGAGTGTTGGGGGGAACGGTTCACCCCTCCACTTT
TRBJ1-2	TRBV3-1/TRBV3-2	NA	CASSQDTAAYGYTF	TGTGCCAGCAGCCAAGATACGGCAGCTTATGGCTACACCTTC
TRBJ1-1	TRBV29-1	NA	CSVVQRQEAEAFF	TGCAGCGTTGTCCAACGGCAGGAGGCTGAAGCTTTCTTT
TRBJ1-6	TRBV28	NA	CASSLTLGGNSPLHF	TGTGCCAGCAGTTTAACACTGGGTGGTAATTCACCCCTCCACTTT
TRBJ2-3	TRBV7-2	NA	CASSPYTDTQYF	TGTGCCAGCAGCCCGTACACAGATACGCAGTATTTT
TRBJ2-1	TRBV5-3	NA	CARSVHWGYYNEQFF	TGTGCCAGAAGCGTGCACTGGGGGTACTACAATGAGCAGTTCTTC
TRBJ1-2	TRBV6-1	NA	CASSEVSRIDYTF	TGTGCCAGCAGTGAAGTTTCACGGATCGACTACACCTTC
TRBJ2-2	TRBV5-5	NA	CASSWDGSNTGELFF	TGTGCCAGCAGCTGGGACGGCTCGAACACCGGGGAGCTGTTTTTT
TRBJ2-4	TRBV19	NA	CASTPRGLTKNIQYF	TGTGCCAGTACCCCTAGAGGGCTTACCAAAAACATTCAGTACTTC
TRBJ2-3	TRBV6-4	NA	CASSDGQGADTQYF	TGTGCCAGCAGTGATGGTCAGGGCGCAGATACGCAGTATTTT
TRBJ2-1	TRBV5-1	NA	CASSLRDPEDEQFF	TGCGCCAGCAGCTTAAGGGACCCAGAGGATGAGCAGTTCTTC
TRBJ2-2	TRBV5-1	NA	CASSPSPPGSTGELFF	TGCGCCAGCAGCCCCAGCCCCCCAGGGAGCACCGGGGAGCTGTTTTTT
TRBJ2-3	TRBV9	NA	CASSPRAKTRLSDTQYF	TGTGCCAGCAGCCCTAGGGCCAAAACGAGGCTTAGCGATACGCAGTATTTT
TRBJ1-1	TRBV14	NA	CASSPELSEAFF	TGTGCCAGCAGCCCCGAGTTGTCTGAAGCTTTCTTT
TRBJ2-5	TRBV9	TRBD1	CASSVRGQETQYF	TGTGCCAGCAGCGTCAGGGGGCAAGAGACCCAGTACTTC
TRBJ2-2	TRBV18	TRBD1	CASSPSTGGTGELFF	TGTGCCAGCTCACCATCGACAGGGGGAACCGGGGAGCTGTTTTTT
TRBJ1-2	TRBV5-6	NA	CASSLGHYGYTF	TGTGCCAGCAGCTTGGGACATTATGGCTACACCTTC
TRBJ2-1	TRBV7-9	NA	CASSLVGGDNEQFF	TGTGCCAGCAGCTTAGTTGGAGGGGACAATGAGCAGTTCTTC
TRBJ1-6	TRBV6-2/TRBV6-3	NA	CASSYSRGNPHSPLHF	TGTGCCAGCAGTTACTCGAGAGGGAACCCTCATTCACCCCTCCACTTT
TRBJ1-3	TRBV19	NA	CASSDRYLSGNTIYF	TGTGCCAGTAGCGACAGATACCTCTCTGGAAACACCATATATTTT